The 13 T cell receptor beta chains reported below all come from one sample, sequenced in a study of memory CD4+ T cells and cytomegalovirus serostatus. Single viable CD3+CD4+CD8-CD45RO+ cells were sorted as the memory CD4+ T cells. Produced via immunoSEQ multiplex PCR; TCRdb's table is partial and in-frame only. Among 40,000 to 45,000 clones listed, over 65% were seen once. Sequenced sample: memory CD4+ T cells from blood. The receptors were sampled from an adult in good health and CMV-seronegative.

The rearrangement links TRBV7-3 to TRBJ2-3; TRBD2 matches at 9 bases. CDR3 length: 18 residues. V shed 2 bases, J shed 3 bases, and the junction held 12 bases outside the gene matches. Germline V gene lookup returns CDR1 SGHTA and CDR2 FQGTGA. This CDR3 reads CASSLDPFSGGKTDTQYF. Written as DNA, the CDR3 is TGTGCCAGCAGCTTAGATCCTTTTAGCGGGGGTAAGACAGATACGCAGTATTTT.

This clone was counted a single time. The J gene is TRBJ2-1, the V gene TRBV28; 9 bases are a match to TRBD2. V dropped 8 bases and J dropped 4; count of bases not matched to a gene: 9. There are 15 residues in the CDR3. Germline-derived CDR1 and CDR2 are MDHEN and SYDVKM. For the CDR3, the DNA is TGTGCCAGCCGCCAGGAGCTAGCGGGATACAATGAGCAGTTCTTC. It is translated as CASRQELAGYNEQFF.

The chain recombines TRBV6-1 with TRBJ1-5; possibly TRBD1 for D (5 bases). V was cut by 3 bases and J by 1 base, with 10 bases left in between. CDR1 and CDR2 (germline): MNHNS, SASEGT. This CDR3 has 15 residues. In DNA, the CDR3 is TGTGCCAGCAGTGAGGGGGTGAGGAGCAATCAGCCCCAGCATTTT. Translated, it gives CASSEGVRSNQPQHF.

This clone has a handful of counts. The V call is TRBV19, the J call TRBJ1-6, with a weak D call TRBD1 (6 bases). V was clipped by 8 bases and J by 8 bases, with 13 bases between them. This CDR3 region has 13 residues. Germline lookup yields CDR1 LNHDA and CDR2 SQIVND (reference sequence). Here the CDR3 DNA reads TGTGCCAGTGGGCGTAGGGGGGATTCACCCCTCCACTTT. It translates to CASGRRGDSPLHF.

This clone was picked up one time. The V and J genes are TRBV7-9 and TRBJ1-2; D may be TRBD1 (6 bases). The CDR3 runs 14 residues. Germline loops: CDR1 SEHNR, CDR2 FQNEAQ (reference sequence). V shed 1 base and J shed 7 bases, with 13 bases lying between them. CDR3 loop: CASSLGTELGGYTF. The CDR3 coding sequence is TGTGCCAGCAGCTTAGGGACAGAATTAGGTGGCTACACCTTC.

The V and J genes are TRBV29-1 and TRBJ1-1, with TRBD1 matching over 8 bases. Unmatched junction bases numbered 9, after V lost 2 bases and J lost 1 base. The V gene's germline CDR1 is SQVTM and CDR2 ANQGSEA. The CDR3 length is 16 residues. The CDR3 bases are TGCAGCGTTGAACAGGGGGCGGCTCAAGGGAACACTGAAGCTTTCTTT. It translates to CSVEQGAAQGNTEAFF.

The chain combines TRBV1 with TRBJ1-3; TRBD1, the D gene given by the table, was not confirmed from the DNA. TRBV1 is a known pseudogene. The CDR3 has 16 amino acids. This CDR3 is CTSRRRQAHSGNTIYF. CDR3 nucleotide sequence: TGCACCAGCAGACGGAGACAGGCACACTCTGGAAACACCATATATTTT.

The chain is built from TRBV7-2 and TRBJ1-6; 7 bases are shared with TRBD1. The CDR3 sequence is 15 residues long. J lost 7 bases, V lost 2 bases, and 5 bases had no gene match. Germline-derived CDR1 and CDR2 are SGHTA and FQGNSA. DNA for the CDR3: TGTGCCAGCAGCTTATCGACAGGGCCGAATTCACCCCTCCACTTT. Amino acids: CASSLSTGPNSPLHF.

The V and J genes are TRBV7-9 and TRBJ2-7; 9 bases agree with TRBD2. The germline CDR1 and CDR2 sequences are SEHNR and FQNEAQ (reference sequence). J gave up 2 bases and V 1 base, and 0 bases lay outside the gene matches. The CDR3 is made up of 14 amino acids. The CDR3 nucleotides are TGTGCCAGCAGCTTAGGCGGGGGGGCCTACGAGCAGTACTTC. Translated, it gives CASSLGGGAYEQYF.

In the case of this clone: A read error may produce the germline difference seen at one junction end. The chain is built from TRBV7-9 and TRBJ1-1, with 10 positions matching TRBD1. CDR3 length: 13 amino acids. Germline V gives CDR1 SEHNR, CDR2 FQNEAQ (reference sequence). CDR3 sequence: CASSWGQGKTPSF. CDR3 sequence (DNA): TGTGCCAGCAGCTGGGGACAGGGGAAGACTCCTAGCTTT.

The rearrangement joins TRBV15 to TRBJ1-5; TRBD1 aligns across 8 bases. Germline V lookup: CDR1 LNHNV, CDR2 YYDKDF (reference sequence). J was trimmed by 6 bases and V by 8 bases; bases with no gene match: 3. The CDR3 runs to 12 residues. This CDR3 reads CATQQGVQPQHF. The CDR3 DNA reads as TGTGCCACCCAACAGGGGGTTCAGCCCCAGCATTTT.

This rearrangement joins TRBV6-6 to TRBJ1-6; 8 nucleotides line up with TRBD1. Germline lookup yields CDR1 MNHNY and CDR2 SVGAGI (reference sequence). The CDR3 spans 16 residues. V lost 5 bases to trimming and J lost 3 bases; unmatched junction nucleotides: 6. CDR3 residues: CASSSRGLLYNSPLHF. CDR3 DNA: TGTGCCAGCAGTAGCAGGGGGCTCCTCTATAATTCACCCCTCCACTTT.

The gene calls are TRBV5-1 and TRBJ1-3; D call uncertain. Germline values: CDR1 SGHRS, CDR2 YFSETQ. The CDR3 has 13 residues. With 0 bases removed from V and 8 bases from J, the gap between germline ends came to 9 bases. DNA for the CDR3: TGCGCCAGCAGCTTGGAAGGGTCAGACACCATATATTTT. Translating it yields CASSLEGSDTIYF.